This passage covers 20 T cell receptor beta chains from one sample sequenced in a study of cytomegalovirus exposure and HLA in healthy donors. Sequencing was performed with immunoSEQ multiplex PCR; in TCRdb, only in-frame clones are kept and a portion is missing. This sample yields roughly 59,000 clones, of which more than 85% are seen a single time; approximately 5.3% belongs to the top ten. Specimen: PBMCs. The receptors stem from a man aged 18 to 30 in good health and CMV-seropositive.

The gene calls are TRBV6-6 and TRBJ2-7, with 10 bases that match TRBD1. The junction had 6 bases not matched to a gene; V was cut back by 6 bases and J by 1 base. Germline-derived CDR1 and CDR2 are MNHNY and SVGAGI (reference sequence). The CDR3 loop spans 15 amino acids. CDR3 sequence reads: CASRPGTGESYEQYF. In DNA form, the CDR3 reads TGTGCCAGCAGACCCGGGACAGGGGAATCCTACGAGCAGTACTTC.

The CDR3, as DNA: TGTGCCGTAGGAGGGACAGAGCAAGAGACCCAGTACTTC. It encodes CAVGGTEQETQYF. The rearrangement uses TRBV10-3 and TRBJ2-5, with D tentatively TRBD1 (7 bases). V lost 11 bases and J lost 2, with 15 bases in between. The germline V gene encodes CDR1 ENHRY and CDR2 SYGVKD. The CDR3 totals 13 residues.

The chain carries TRBV7-6 and TRBJ2-1; 7 bases map to TRBD2. Losses at the gene ends were 3 bases for V and 5 bases for J; bases not matched to a gene: 7. Germline values: CDR1 SGHVS, CDR2 FNYEAQ. There are 15 residues in the CDR3. CDR3 coding DNA: TGTGCCAGCAGCTTCGATCTAGCGGACAACAATGAGCAGTTCTTC. Translation gives CASSFDLADNNEQFF.

The rearrangement joins TRBV28 to TRBJ2-3; 7 bases match TRBD1. J lost 5 bases, V lost 11 bases, and 10 bases had no gene match. This CDR3 spans 13 amino acids. Germline V gene sequence: CDR1 MDHEN, CDR2 SYDVKM. CDR3 coding DNA: TGTGCCGGGGGCCAGGGGGTTTTAGATACGCAGTATTTT. Its translation is CAGGQGVLDTQYF.

The chain carries TRBV11-2 and TRBJ2-3; 12 bases are a match to TRBD2. Trimming cost V 0 bases and J 12 bases; bases outside gene matches: 4. CDR3 size: 14 residues. Per germline, CDR1 SGHAT and CDR2 FQNNGV. The CDR3 protein is CASSLDLAGGDQYF. DNA of the CDR3: TGTGCCAGCAGCTTAGATCTAGCGGGAGGGGATCAGTATTTT. The full variable domain, completed using reference TRBV11-2 and TRBJ2-3, is EAGVAQSPRYKIIEKRQSVAFWCNPISGHATLYWYQQILGQGPKLLIQFQNNGVVDDSQLPKDRFSAERLKGVDSTLKIQPAKLEDSAVYLCASSLDLAGGDQYFGPGTRLTVL.

DNA of the CDR3: TGTGCCAGCAGTCCCGGGGGCTACGAGCAGTACTTC. Translated, it gives CASSPGGYEQYF. The genes are TRBV27 and TRBJ2-7, with D tentatively TRBD2 (6 bases). Germline V lookup: CDR1 MNHEY, CDR2 SMNVEV (reference sequence). V was clipped by 5 bases and J by 3 bases, with 8 bases between them. This CDR3 has 12 residues.

DNA for the CDR3: TGTGCCAGCAGCTCCCCGGGACAGGGTGGAAATTATGGCTACACCTTC. Protein product: CASSSPGQGGNYGYTF. The rearrangement links TRBV5-6 to TRBJ1-2, with 9 bases matching TRBD1. Germline CDR1 is SGHDT and CDR2 is YYEEEE. After removal of 3 bases from V and 5 bases from J, the junction contained 11 bases not matched to a gene. The CDR3 sequence is 16 residues long.

The chain's CDR3 is CASSYGGAYNEQFF. The CDR3 DNA is TGTGCCAGCAGTTACGGGGGGGCCTACAATGAGCAGTTCTTC. This sequence joins TRBV6-5 and TRBJ2-1, with 7 bases that match TRBD2. V was pared by 2 bases and J by 2 bases, with 0 bases of the junction left unmatched. The CDR3 is made up of 14 amino acids. Looked up from germline, CDR1 is MNHEY and CDR2 is SVGAGI.

The chain combines TRBV10-1 with TRBJ2-5; no firm D call. CDR1 is WNHNN, CDR2 SYGVQD, per germline (reference sequence). Trimming removed 4 bases at V and 0 bases at J, with 9 bases between. CDR3 size: 14 residues. The CDR3 coding sequence is TGCGCCAGCAGTGGTCAACAAAACCAAGAGACCCAGTACTTC. Protein product: CASSGQQNQETQYF.

The chain combines TRBV27 with TRBJ2-7; TRBD1 is a possible D gene (5 bases). CDR3 length: 12 amino acids. The germline V gene has CDR1 MNHEY and CDR2 SMNVEV (reference sequence). The V end lost 5 bases, the J end lost 6 bases, and 11 bases lay between the germline ends. This CDR3 reads CASSLLGAEQYF. CDR3 DNA sequence: TGTGCCAGCAGTCTCCTTGGGGCCGAGCAGTACTTC.

By proportion, this clone is medium-sized. The V gene is TRBV5-1, the J gene TRBJ2-5; TRBD1 might be the D (6 bases). CDR1 and CDR2 from the germline V gene are SGHRS and YFSETQ. The germline V and J ends were trimmed by 0 bases and 1 base, with 10 bases remaining between them. This CDR3 region has 15 residues. CDR3 nucleotides: TGCGCCAGCAGCTTGGAAGCAGGGGTCCAAGAGACCCAGTACTTC. Amino acid sequence: CASSLEAGVQETQYF.

This clone was seen just once. The V and J genes are TRBV7-2 and TRBJ1-5, with 8 bases identical to TRBD1. The CDR3 is made up of 15 amino acids. The V gene end was trimmed by 5 bases and the J gene end by 4 bases; junction bases not matched to a gene: 7. Per germline, CDR1 SGHTA and CDR2 FQGNSA. The chain's CDR3 is CASSLRDRKNQPQHF. CDR3 coding DNA: TGTGCCAGCAGCCTCCGGGACAGGAAGAATCAGCCCCAGCATTTT.

The rearrangement joins TRBV28 to TRBJ1-5, with D unclear. Trimming removed 2 bases from V and 5 bases from J, with 13 bases in between. This CDR3 has 15 amino acids. CDR1 is MDHEN, CDR2 SYDVKM, per germline. The CDR3 loop reads CASSLPWLEDQPQHF. CDR3 sequence (DNA): TGTGCCAGCAGTTTACCGTGGCTTGAAGATCAGCCCCAGCATTTT.

This rearrangement joins TRBV19 to TRBJ1-4, with 9 nucleotides matching TRBD1. Trimming took 3 bases from V and 8 from J; bases not matched to a gene: 10. Germline CDR1 and CDR2: LNHDA and SQIVND (reference sequence). The CDR3 consists of 16 residues. The CDR3 sequence is CASSIGGQGRGEKLFF. CDR3 DNA sequence: TGTGCCAGTAGTATTGGGGGACAGGGACGGGGCGAAAAACTGTTTTTT.

The V call is TRBV30, the J call TRBJ1-1; 7 nucleotides agree with TRBD1. This CDR3 region has 17 residues. J gave up 0 bases and V 0 bases, and 10 bases lay outside the gene matches. The germline V gene has CDR1 GTSNPN and CDR2 SVGIG (reference sequence). The CDR3 is CAWSVRWDRSMNTEAFF. The CDR3 bases are TGTGCCTGGAGTGTACGTTGGGACAGATCTATGAACACTGAAGCTTTCTTT.

The genes are TRBV10-3 and TRBJ2-5; 10 nucleotides align to TRBD2. The germline CDR1 and CDR2 sequences are ENHRY and SYGVKD. CDR3 length equals 17 residues. V lost 3 bases and J lost 7; bases outside the gene matches: 14. CDR3 amino acids: CAISERTSGEGMGTQYF. CDR3 sequence (DNA): TGTGCCATCAGTGAACGGACTAGCGGAGAGGGAATGGGGACCCAGTACTTC.

The rearrangement links TRBV27 to TRBJ2-1; TRBD2 aligns across 10 bases. V lost 7 bases, J lost 0 bases, and 12 bases stayed unmatched. The CDR3 has 18 amino acids. Germline values: CDR1 MNHEY, CDR2 SMNVEV (reference sequence). CDR3 sequence (DNA): TGTGCCAGCACCTCTAGCGGGAGCCCGATACACTCCTACAATGAGCAGTTCTTC. Translation gives CASTSSGSPIHSYNEQFF.

The chain links TRBV29-1 to TRBJ1-2; 7 bases map to TRBD1. Trimming took 6 bases from V and 4 from J; bases not matched to a gene: 14. The CDR3 spans 15 residues. Per germline, CDR1 SQVTM and CDR2 ANQGSEA. As DNA, the CDR3 is TGCAGCGTGGCCTCCACAGGGGCAAGTACCTATGGCTACACCTTC. Protein sequence: CSVASTGASTYGYTF.

The genes are TRBV2 and TRBJ2-5; no reliable D call. Trimming pared 6 bases from V and 6 bases from J, leaving 8 bases between. CDR1 and CDR2 (germline): SNHLY, FYNNEI. The CDR3 is 11 amino acids. This CDR3 is CASSPVKTQYF. In nucleotides, the CDR3 is TGTGCCAGCAGCCCTGTTAAGACCCAGTACTTC.

V is TRBV6-5 and J is TRBJ2-7; D is possibly TRBD2 (6 bases). The CDR3 has 14 amino acids. Trimming shortened V by 7 bases and J by 6 bases, and 19 bases separated the two germline ends. Germline CDR1 is MNHEY and CDR2 is SVGAGI. Written as DNA, the CDR3 is TGTGCCAGCACCCCGGAGGGACGGGTCACCGAGCAGTACTTC. As protein: CASTPEGRVTEQYF.